This is a list of T cell receptor beta chains from one sample in a study of T-cell memory formation after mild COVID-19. TCRdb processed the 5' RACE reads anew with MiXCR; each CDR3 protein has one entry. The sample has tens of thousands of distinct CDR3 sequences; approximately 15% are singletons. Sequencing was performed on PBMCs or a T cell subset sorted from them (not recorded which). Receptor source: an adult woman who had mild COVID-19 (a few samples of this study predate the infection). Cell type and time point are not known. Each CDR3 is given with its conserved first and last residue. D genes are given only for firm matches. Size tells how often a clone was seen (once, few, many) or the class of an expanded clone, and some rows leave it out.

TRBV30	NA	NA	TRBJ1-1	CAWSEGTPVWGAFF	TGTGCCTGGAGTGAGGGGACACCAGTGTGGGGAGCTTTCTTT
TRBV7-9	many	NA	TRBJ2-7	CASSPGSYEQYF	TGTGCCAGCAGCCCGGGATCCTACGAGCAGTACTTC
TRBV20-1	few	TRBD1	TRBJ1-4	CSARNRGGGEKLFF	TGCAGTGCTAGAAACAGGGGAGGAGGTGAAAAACTGTTTTTT
TRBV4-1	few	NA	TRBJ2-3	CASSQPLGAADTQYF	TGCGCCAGCAGCCAGCCGCTTGGGGCCGCGGATACGCAGTATTTT
TRBV7-3	few	NA	TRBJ1-4	CASSESGALIPTNEKLFF	TGTGCCAGCAGCGAGAGTGGGGCACTCATTCCAACTAATGAAAAACTGTTTTTT
TRBV12-3/TRBV12-4	few	NA	TRBJ2-1	CASNPTGIDNEQFF	TGTGCCAGCAACCCGACAGGCATAGACAATGAGCAGTTCTTC
TRBV6-5	NA	NA	TRBJ1-1	CASTRTANTEAFF	TGTGCCAGCACCAGGACAGCGAACACTGAAGCTTTCTTT
TRBV27	NA	NA	TRBJ2-3	CASSLVLSDTQYF	TGTGCCAGCAGTTTAGTATTAAGCGATACGCAGTATTTT
TRBV7-6	NA	NA	TRBJ2-5	CASSFSTSQETQYF	TGTGCCAGCAGCTTCTCGACTAGCCAAGAGACCCAGTACTTC
TRBV7-2	NA	NA	TRBJ1-1	CASSYFGPEAFF	TGTGCCAGCAGTTACTTCGGCCCTGAAGCTTTCTTT
TRBV4-3	few	TRBD2	TRBJ2-2	CASSQEGLAGGATGELFF	TGCGCCAGCAGCCAGGAGGGACTAGCGGGAGGCGCCACCGGGGAGCTGTTTTTT
TRBV2	NA	TRBD1	TRBJ2-1	CASETGGSYNEQFF	TGTGCCAGCGAAACAGGGGGCTCCTACAATGAGCAGTTCTTC
TRBV12-3/TRBV12-4	NA	TRBD1	TRBJ2-1	CASSYPPGQGYNEQFF	TGTGCCAGCAGTTACCCACCGGGACAGGGGTACAATGAGCAGTTCTTC
TRBV7-2	few	NA	TRBJ2-7	CASSPEMEGRPYEQYF	TGTGCCAGCAGCCCCGAGATGGAGGGGCGCCCCTACGAGCAGTACTTC
TRBV19	NA	NA	TRBJ1-1	CASSITVGTEAFF	TGTGCCAGTAGTATAACGGTGGGCACTGAAGCTTTCTTT
TRBV7-6	few	NA	TRBJ2-7	CASSLALQADYEQYF	TGTGCCAGCAGCTTAGCGTTACAGGCCGACTACGAGCAGTACTTC
TRBV4-3	many	NA	TRBJ2-3	CASSWEQDQADTQYF	TGCGCCAGCAGCTGGGAGCAAGATCAGGCAGATACGCAGTATTTT
TRBV12-3/TRBV12-4	few	TRBD2	TRBJ2-1	CASNIAGPYNEQFF	TGTGCCAGCAACATAGCGGGGCCTTACAATGAGCAGTTCTTC
TRBV30	NA	NA	TRBJ2-1	CAWSLTNNEQFF	TGTGCCTGGAGTTTAACTAACAATGAGCAGTTCTTC
TRBV7-6	NA	NA	TRBJ2-5	CASSWMRVQETQYF	TGTGCCAGCAGCTGGATGCGGGTTCAAGAGACCCAGTACTTC
TRBV5-8	NA	TRBD2	TRBJ2-7	CASSLRLAGAPLSYEQYF	TGTGCCAGCAGCTTGCGACTAGCGGGGGCCCCCCTCTCCTACGAGCAGTACTTC
TRBV24-1	many	NA	TRBJ2-1	CATGFRHNEQFF	TGTGCCACCGGGTTTCGTCACAATGAGCAGTTCTTC
TRBV5-6	few	NA	TRBJ2-1	CASSLPDNEQFF	TGTGCCAGCAGCTTGCCCGACAATGAGCAGTTCTTC
TRBV5-5	few	NA	TRBJ1-1	CASNMEGISTEAFF	TGTGCCAGCAACATGGAGGGAATAAGCACTGAAGCTTTCTTT
TRBV7-3	NA	NA	TRBJ2-3	CASSLEGGLGDTQYF	TGTGCCAGCAGCTTAGAGGGGGGCCTAGGGGATACGCAGTATTTT
TRBV4-1	NA	NA	TRBJ1-1	CASSQVWTDTEAFF	TGCGCCAGCAGCCAAGTCTGGACAGACACTGAAGCTTTCTTT
TRBV4-3	medium-sized	NA	TRBJ2-7	CASSQAVIGSYEQYF	TGCGCCAGCAGCCAAGCGGTGATAGGTTCCTACGAGCAGTACTTC
TRBV11-1	few	TRBD2	TRBJ2-3	CASSLLGTSGRMMSTDTQYF	TGTGCCAGCAGCTTACTTGGGACTAGCGGGAGGATGATGAGCACAGATACGCAGTATTTT